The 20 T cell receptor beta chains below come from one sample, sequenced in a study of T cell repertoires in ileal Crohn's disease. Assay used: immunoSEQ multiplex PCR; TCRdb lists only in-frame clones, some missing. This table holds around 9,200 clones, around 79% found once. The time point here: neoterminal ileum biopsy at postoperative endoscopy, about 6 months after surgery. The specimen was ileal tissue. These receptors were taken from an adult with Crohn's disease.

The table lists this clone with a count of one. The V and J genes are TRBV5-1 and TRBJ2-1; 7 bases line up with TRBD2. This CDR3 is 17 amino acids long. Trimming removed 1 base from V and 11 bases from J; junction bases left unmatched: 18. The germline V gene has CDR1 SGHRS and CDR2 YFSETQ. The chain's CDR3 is CASSLFPSSGGSPKQFF. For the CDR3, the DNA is TGCGCCAGCAGCTTGTTCCCCTCTAGCGGAGGCTCCCCCAAGCAGTTCTTC.

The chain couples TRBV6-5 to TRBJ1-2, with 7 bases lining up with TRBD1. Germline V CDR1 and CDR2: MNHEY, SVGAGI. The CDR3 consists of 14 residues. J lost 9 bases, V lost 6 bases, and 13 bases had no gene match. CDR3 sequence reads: CASRTPGQLISYTF. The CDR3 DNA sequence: TGTGCCAGCAGGACTCCGGGACAGTTAATAAGCTACACCTTC.

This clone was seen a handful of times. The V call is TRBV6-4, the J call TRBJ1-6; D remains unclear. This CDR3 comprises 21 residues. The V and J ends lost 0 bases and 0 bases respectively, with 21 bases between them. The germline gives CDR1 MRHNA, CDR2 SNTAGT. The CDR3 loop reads CASSDSSRRCSPSSYNSPLHF. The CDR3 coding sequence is TGTGCCAGCAGTGACTCTTCCCGACGCTGCAGCCCTAGCTCCTATAATTCACCCCTCCACTTT.

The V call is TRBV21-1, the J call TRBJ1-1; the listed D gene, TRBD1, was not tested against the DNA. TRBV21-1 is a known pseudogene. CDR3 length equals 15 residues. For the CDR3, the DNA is TGTGCCAGCAGCAAAGAACCAGGGGGCCCCACTGAAGCTTTCTTT. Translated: CASSKEPGGPTEAFF.

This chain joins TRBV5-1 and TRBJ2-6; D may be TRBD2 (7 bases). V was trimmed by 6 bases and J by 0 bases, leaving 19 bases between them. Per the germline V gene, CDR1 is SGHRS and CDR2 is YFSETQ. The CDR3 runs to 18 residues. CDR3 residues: CASTQTGGVISGANVLTF. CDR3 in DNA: TGCGCCAGCACCCAAACGGGGGGCGTGATCTCTGGGGCCAACGTCCTGACTTTC.

The CDR3 region has the DNA TGCAGCGTAAGACAGGTAACTGAAGCTTTCTTT. Its translation is CSVRQVTEAFF. The V gene is TRBV29-1, the J gene TRBJ1-1; maybe TRBD1 (6 bases). The CDR3 consists of 11 residues. The V end lost 6 bases, the J end lost 5 bases, and 10 bases lay between the germline ends. Germline CDR1 and CDR2: SQVTM and ANQGSEA.

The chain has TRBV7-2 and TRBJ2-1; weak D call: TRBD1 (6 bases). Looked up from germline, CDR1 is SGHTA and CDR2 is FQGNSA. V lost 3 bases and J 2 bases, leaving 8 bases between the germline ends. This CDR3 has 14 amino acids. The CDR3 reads CASSFTGTYNEQFF. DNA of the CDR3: TGTGCCAGCAGCTTTACAGGGACCTACAATGAGCAGTTCTTC. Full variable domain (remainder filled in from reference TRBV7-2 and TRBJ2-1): GAGVSQSPSNKVTEKGKDVELRCDPISGHTALYWYRQSLGQGLEFLIYFQGNSAPDKSGLPSDRFSAERTGGSVSTLTIQRTQQEDSAVYLCASSFTGTYNEQFFGPGTRLTVL.

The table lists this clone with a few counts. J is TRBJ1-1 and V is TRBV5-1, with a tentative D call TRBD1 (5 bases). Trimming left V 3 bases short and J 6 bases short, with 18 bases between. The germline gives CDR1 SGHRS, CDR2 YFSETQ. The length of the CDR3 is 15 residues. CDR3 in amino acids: CASSSGRRVGSEAFF. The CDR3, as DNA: TGCGCCAGCAGCTCGGGGCGGAGGGTGGGTTCTGAAGCTTTCTTT.

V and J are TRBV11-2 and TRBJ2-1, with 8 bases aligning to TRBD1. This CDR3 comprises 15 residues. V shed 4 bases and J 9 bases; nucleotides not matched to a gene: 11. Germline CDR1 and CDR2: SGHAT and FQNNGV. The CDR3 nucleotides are TGTGCCAGCAGCTACAGGGGGACCCAGTCTGGTGAGCAGTTCTTC. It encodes CASSYRGTQSGEQFF. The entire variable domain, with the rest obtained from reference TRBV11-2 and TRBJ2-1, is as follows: EAGVAQSPRYKIIEKRQSVAFWCNPISGHATLYWYQQILGQGPKLLIQFQNNGVVDDSQLPKDRFSAERLKGVDSTLKIQPAKLEDSAVYLCASSYRGTQSGEQFFGPGTRLTVL.

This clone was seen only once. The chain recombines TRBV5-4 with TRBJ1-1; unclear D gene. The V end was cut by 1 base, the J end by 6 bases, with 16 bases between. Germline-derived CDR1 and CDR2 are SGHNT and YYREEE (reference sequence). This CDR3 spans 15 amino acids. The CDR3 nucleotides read TGTGCCAGCAGCTTGAGCCCGCAGCCCGGGTCTGAAGCTTTCTTT. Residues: CASSLSPQPGSEAFF.

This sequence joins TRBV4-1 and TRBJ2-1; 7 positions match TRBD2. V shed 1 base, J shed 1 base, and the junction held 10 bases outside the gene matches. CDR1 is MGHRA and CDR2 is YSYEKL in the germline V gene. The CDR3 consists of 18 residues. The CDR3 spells CASSQGRLREGSYNEQFF. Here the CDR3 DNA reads TGCGCCAGCAGCCAAGGGCGCTTGAGGGAGGGATCCTACAATGAGCAGTTCTTC.

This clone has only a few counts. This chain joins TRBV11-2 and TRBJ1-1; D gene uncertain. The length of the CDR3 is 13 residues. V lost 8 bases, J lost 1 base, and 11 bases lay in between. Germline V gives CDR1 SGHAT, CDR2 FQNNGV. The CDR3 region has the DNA TGTGCCAGCGCCGCAAGAGAGAACACTGAAGCTTTCTTT. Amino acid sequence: CASAARENTEAFF.

The CDR3 nucleotides read TGTGCCAGCAGCCAAGTCCAGGGCACAGATACGCAGTATTTT. This encodes CASSQVQGTDTQYF. The chain joins TRBV14 to TRBJ2-3; D gene uncertain. V gave up 1 base and J gave up 1 base, with 6 bases separating them. CDR1 is SGHDN, CDR2 FVKESK, per germline. This CDR3 is built from 14 residues.

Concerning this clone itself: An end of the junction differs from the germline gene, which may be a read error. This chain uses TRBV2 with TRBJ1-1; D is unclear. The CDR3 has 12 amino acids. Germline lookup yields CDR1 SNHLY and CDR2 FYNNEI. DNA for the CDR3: TGTGCCAGCAGTTCCGGGGTCGGTATAGAAGGATTT. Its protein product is CASSSGVGIEGF.

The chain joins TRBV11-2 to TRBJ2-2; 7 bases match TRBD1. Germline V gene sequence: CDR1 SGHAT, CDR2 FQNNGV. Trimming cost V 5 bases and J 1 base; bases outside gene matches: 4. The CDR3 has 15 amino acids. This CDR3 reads CASSGRTGNTGELFF. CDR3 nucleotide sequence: TGTGCCAGCAGCGGCCGGACAGGGAACACCGGGGAGCTGTTTTTT.

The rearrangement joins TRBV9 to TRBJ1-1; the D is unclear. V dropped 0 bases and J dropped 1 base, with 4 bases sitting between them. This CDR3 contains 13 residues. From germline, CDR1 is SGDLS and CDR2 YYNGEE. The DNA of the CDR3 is TGTGCCAGCAGCGTAGCCCAGAACACTGAAGCTTTCTTT. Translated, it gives CASSVAQNTEAFF.

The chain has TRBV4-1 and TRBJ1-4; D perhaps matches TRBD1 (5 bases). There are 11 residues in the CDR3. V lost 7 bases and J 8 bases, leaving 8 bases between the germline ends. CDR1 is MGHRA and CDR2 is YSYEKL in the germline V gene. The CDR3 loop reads CASIRGEKLFF. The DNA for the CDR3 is TGCGCCAGCATCCGGGGGGAAAAACTGTTTTTT.

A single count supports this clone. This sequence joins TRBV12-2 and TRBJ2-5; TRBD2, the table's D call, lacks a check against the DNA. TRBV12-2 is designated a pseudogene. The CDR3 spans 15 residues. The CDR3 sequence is CASRAGLAGEETQYF. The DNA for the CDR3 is TGTGCAAGTCGCGCGGGACTAGCGGGAGAGGAGACCCAGTACTTC.

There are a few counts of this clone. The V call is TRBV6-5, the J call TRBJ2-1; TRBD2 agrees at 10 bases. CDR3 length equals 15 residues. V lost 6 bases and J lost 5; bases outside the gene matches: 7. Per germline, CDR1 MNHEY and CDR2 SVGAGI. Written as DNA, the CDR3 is TGTGCCAGCAGGGAGTCTAGCGGGGGCAACAATGAGCAGTTCTTC. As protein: CASRESSGGNNEQFF.

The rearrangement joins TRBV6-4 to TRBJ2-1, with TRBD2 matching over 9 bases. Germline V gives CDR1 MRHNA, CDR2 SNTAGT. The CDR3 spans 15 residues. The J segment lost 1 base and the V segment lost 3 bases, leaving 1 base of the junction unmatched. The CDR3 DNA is TGTGCCAGCAGTGAAAGCGGGGGGTCCTACAATGAGCAGTTCTTC. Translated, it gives CASSESGGSYNEQFF.